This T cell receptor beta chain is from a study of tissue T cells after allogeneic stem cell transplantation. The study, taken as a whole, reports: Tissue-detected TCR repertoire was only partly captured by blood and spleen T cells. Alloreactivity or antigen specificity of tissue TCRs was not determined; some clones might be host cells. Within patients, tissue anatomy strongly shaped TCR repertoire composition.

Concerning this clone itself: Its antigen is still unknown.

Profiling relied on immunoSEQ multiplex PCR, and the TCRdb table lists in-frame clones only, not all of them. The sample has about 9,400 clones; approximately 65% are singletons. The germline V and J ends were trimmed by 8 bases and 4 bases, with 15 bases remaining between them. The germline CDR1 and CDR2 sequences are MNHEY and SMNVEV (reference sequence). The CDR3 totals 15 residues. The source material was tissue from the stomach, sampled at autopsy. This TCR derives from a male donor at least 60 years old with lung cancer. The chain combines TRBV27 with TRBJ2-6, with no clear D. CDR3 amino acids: CASRERRAGANVLTF. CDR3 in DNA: TGTGCCAGCCGAGAGCGTAGGGCCGGGGCCAACGTCCTGACTTTC.